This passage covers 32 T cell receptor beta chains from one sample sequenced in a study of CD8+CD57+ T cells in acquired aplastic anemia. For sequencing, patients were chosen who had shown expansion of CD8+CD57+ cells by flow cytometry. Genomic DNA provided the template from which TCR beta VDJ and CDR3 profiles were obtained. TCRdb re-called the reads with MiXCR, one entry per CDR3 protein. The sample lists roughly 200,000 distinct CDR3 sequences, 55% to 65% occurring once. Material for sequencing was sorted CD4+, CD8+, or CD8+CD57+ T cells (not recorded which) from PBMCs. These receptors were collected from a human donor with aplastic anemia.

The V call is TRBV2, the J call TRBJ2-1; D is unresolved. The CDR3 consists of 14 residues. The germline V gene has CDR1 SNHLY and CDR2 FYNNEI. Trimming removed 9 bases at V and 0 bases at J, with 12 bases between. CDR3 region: CASTIDPSYNEQFF. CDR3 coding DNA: TGTGCCAGTACCATCGACCCCTCCTACAATGAGCAGTTCTTC. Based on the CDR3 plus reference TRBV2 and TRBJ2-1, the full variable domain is EPEVTQTPSHQVTQMGQEVILRCVPISNHLYFYWYRQILGQKVEFLVSFYNNEISEKSEIFDDQFSVERPDGSNFTLKIRSTKLEDSAMYFCASTIDPSYNEQFFGPGTRLTVL.

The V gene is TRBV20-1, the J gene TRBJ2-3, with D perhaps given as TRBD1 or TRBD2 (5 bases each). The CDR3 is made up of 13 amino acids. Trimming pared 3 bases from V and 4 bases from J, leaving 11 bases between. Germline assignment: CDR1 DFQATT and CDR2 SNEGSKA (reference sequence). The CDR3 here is CSASAGAPDTQYF. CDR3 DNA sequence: TGCAGTGCTAGCGCCGGGGCGCCAGATACGCAGTATTTT.

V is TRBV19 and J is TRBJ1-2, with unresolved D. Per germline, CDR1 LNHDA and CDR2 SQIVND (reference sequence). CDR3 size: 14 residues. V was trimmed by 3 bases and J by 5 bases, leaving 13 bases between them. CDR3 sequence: CASSIRDGPYGYTF. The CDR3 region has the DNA TGTGCCAGTAGTATCAGAGACGGACCGTATGGCTACACCTTC.

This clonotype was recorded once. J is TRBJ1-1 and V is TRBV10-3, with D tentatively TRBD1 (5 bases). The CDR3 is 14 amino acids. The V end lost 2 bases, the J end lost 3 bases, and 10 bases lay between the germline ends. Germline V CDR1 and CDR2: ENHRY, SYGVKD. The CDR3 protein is CAISEDQGYTEAFF. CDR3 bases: TGTGCCATCAGTGAGGACCAGGGATACACTGAAGCTTTCTTT.

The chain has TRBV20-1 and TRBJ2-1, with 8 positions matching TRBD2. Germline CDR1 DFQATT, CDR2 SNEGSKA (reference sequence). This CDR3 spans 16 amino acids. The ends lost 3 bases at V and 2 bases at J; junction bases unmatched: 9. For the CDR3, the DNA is TGCAGTGCTAGTTTTGTGCGGGAGGCGACCTACAATGAGCAGTTCTTC. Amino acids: CSASFVREATYNEQFF.

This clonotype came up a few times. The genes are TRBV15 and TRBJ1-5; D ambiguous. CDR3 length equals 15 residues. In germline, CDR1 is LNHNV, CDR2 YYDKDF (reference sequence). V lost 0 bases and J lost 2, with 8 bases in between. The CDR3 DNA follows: TGTGCCACCAGCAGAGACGATAGAGGCAATCAGCCCCAGCATTTT. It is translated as CATSRDDRGNQPQHF. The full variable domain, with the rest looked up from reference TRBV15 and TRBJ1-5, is DAMVIQNPRYQVTQFGKPVTLSCSQTLNHNVMYWYQQKSSQAPKLLFHYYDKDFNNEADTPDNFQSRRPNTSFCFLDIRSPGLGDTAMYLCATSRDDRGNQPQHFGDGTRLSIL.

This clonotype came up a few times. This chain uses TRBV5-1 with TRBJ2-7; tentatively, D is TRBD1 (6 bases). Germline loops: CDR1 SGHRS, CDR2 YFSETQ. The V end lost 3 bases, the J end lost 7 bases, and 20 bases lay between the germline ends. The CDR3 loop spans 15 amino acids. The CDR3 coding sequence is TGCGCCAGCAGCTACCGGGACACCTTCCCTCAGGAGCAGTACTTC. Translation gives CASSYRDTFPQEQYF.

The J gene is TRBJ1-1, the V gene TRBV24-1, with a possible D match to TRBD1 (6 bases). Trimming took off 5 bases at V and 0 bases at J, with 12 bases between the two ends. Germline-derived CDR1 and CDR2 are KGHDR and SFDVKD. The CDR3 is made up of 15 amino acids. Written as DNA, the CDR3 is TGTGCCACCAGTGGAAATACAGGGCTGAACACTGAAGCTTTCTTT. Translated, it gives CATSGNTGLNTEAFF.

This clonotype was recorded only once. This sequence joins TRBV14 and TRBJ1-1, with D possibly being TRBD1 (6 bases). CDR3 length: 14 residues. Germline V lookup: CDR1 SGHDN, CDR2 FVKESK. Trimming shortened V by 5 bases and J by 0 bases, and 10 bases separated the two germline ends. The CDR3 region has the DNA TGTGCCAGCAGCTGGGGGGCCTTGAACACTGAAGCTTTCTTT. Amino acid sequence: CASSWGALNTEAFF. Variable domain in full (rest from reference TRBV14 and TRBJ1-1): EAGVTQFPSHSVIEKGQTVTLRCDPISGHDNLYWYRRVMGKEIKFLLHFVKESKQDESGMPNNRFLAERTGGTYSTLKVQPAELEDSGVYFCASSWGALNTEAFFGQGTRLTVV.

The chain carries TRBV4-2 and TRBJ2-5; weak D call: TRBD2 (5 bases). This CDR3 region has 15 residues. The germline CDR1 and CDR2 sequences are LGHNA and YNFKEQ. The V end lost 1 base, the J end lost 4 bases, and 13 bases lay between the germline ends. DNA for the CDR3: TGTGCCAGCAGCCAAGTTTGGAGGCGAGGAGAGACCCAGTACTTC. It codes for CASSQVWRRGETQYF.

The CDR3 protein is CSAGGHLEAFF. DNA of the CDR3: TGCAGTGCTGGGGGGCACCTTGAAGCTTTCTTT. The genes are TRBV20-1 and TRBJ1-1; tentatively, D is TRBD1 (6 bases). Looked up from germline, CDR1 is DFQATT and CDR2 is SNEGSKA (reference sequence). V was pared by 5 bases and J by 7 bases, with 11 bases between. The CDR3 runs to 11 residues.

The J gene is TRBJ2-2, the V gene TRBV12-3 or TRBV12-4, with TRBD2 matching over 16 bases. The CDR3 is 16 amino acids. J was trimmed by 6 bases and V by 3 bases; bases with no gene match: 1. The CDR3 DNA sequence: TGTGCCAGCAGTTTGGGACTAGCGGGAGGGGCCGGGGAGCTGTTTTTT. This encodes CASSLGLAGGAGELFF.

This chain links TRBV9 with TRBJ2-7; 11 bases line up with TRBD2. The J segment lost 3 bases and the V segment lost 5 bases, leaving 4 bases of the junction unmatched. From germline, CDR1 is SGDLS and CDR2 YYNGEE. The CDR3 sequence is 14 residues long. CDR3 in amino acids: CASSFGTSGYEQYF. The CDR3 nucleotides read TGTGCCAGCAGTTTCGGGACTAGCGGCTACGAGCAGTACTTC.

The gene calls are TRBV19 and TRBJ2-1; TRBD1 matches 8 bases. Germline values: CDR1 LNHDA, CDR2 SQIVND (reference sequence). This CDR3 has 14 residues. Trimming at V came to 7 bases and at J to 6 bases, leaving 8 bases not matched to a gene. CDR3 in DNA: TGTGCCAGTACCTTGACAGGGGAGAGCAATGAGCAGTTCTTC. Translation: CASTLTGESNEQFF.

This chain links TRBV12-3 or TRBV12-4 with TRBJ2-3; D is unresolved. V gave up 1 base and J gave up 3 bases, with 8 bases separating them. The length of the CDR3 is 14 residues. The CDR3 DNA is TGTGCCAGCAGTTTAGTGGCGGTGACAGATACGCAGTATTTT. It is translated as CASSLVAVTDTQYF.

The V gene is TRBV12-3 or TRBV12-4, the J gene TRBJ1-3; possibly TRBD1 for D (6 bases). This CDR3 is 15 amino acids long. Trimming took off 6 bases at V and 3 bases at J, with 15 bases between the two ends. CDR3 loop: CASSSQGLSGNTIYF. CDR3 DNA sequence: TGTGCCAGCAGCTCACAGGGCCTCAGTGGAAACACCATATATTTT.

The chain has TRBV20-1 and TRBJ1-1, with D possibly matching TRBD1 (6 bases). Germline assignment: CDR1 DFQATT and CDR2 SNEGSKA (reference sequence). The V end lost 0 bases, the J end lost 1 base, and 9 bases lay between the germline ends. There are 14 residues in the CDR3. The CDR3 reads CSAREPQGNTEAFF. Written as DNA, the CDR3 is TGCAGTGCTAGAGAACCACAGGGGAACACTGAAGCTTTCTTT.

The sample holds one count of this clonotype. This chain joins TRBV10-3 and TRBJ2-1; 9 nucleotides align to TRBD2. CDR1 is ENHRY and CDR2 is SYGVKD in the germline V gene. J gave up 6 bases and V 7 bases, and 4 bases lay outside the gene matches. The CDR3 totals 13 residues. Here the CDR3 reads CAIKPAGGNEQFF. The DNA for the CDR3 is TGTGCCATCAAGCCAGCGGGAGGCAATGAGCAGTTCTTC.

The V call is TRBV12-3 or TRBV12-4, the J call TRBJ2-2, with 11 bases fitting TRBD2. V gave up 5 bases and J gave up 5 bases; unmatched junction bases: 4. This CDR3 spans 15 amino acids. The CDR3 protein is CASSPSSGGTGELFF. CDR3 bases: TGTGCCAGCAGTCCGTCTAGCGGGGGGACCGGGGAGCTGTTTTTT.

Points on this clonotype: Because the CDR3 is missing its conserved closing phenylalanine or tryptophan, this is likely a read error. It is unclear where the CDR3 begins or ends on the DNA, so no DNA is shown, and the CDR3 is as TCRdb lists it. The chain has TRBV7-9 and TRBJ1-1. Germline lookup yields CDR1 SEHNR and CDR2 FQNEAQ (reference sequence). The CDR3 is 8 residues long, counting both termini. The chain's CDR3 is CASSLGTS.

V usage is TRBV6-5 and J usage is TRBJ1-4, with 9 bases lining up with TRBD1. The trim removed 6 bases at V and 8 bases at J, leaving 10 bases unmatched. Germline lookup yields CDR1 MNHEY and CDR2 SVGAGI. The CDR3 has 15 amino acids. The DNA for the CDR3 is TGTGCCAGCAGGCCCGGACAGGGGAACTGGGAAAAACTGTTTTTT. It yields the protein CASRPGQGNWEKLFF.

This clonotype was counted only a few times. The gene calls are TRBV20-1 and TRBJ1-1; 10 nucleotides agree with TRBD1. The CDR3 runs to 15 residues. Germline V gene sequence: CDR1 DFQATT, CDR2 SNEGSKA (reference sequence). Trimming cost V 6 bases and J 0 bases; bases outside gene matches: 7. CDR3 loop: CSASTGGAVNTEAFF. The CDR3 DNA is TGCAGTGCATCGACAGGGGGCGCGGTGAACACTGAAGCTTTCTTT.

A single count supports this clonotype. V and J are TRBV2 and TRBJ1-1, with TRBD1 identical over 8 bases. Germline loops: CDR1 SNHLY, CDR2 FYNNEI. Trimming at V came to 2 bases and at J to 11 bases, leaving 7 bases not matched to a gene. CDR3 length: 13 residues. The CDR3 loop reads CASSELLTGEAFF. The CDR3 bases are TGTGCCAGCAGTGAACTCTTGACAGGGGAGGCTTTCTTT.

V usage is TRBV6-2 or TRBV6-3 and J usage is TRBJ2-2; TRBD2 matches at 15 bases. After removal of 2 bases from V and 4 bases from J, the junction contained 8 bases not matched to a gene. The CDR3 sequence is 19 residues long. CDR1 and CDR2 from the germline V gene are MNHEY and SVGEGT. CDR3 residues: CASSYTRTSGGVATGELFF. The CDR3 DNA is TGTGCCAGCAGTTACACGAGGACTAGCGGGGGGGTTGCCACCGGGGAGCTGTTTTTT.

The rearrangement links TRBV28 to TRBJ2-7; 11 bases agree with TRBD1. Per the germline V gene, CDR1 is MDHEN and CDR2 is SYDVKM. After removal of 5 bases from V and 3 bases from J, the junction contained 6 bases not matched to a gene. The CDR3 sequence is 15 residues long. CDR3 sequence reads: CASSHSGTGGYEQYF. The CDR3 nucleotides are TGTGCCAGCAGTCACTCCGGGACAGGGGGCTACGAGCAGTACTTC.

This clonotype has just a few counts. The CDR3 region has the DNA TGTGCCAGCAGTGAACAGGGCCCCGAGTCGCACTTT. This gives the protein CASSEQGPESHF. The chain recombines TRBV2 with TRBJ1-6, with D possibly matching TRBD1 (5 bases). Trimming pared 2 bases from V and 19 bases from J, leaving 15 bases between. The CDR3 loop spans 12 amino acids. Looked up from germline, CDR1 is SNHLY and CDR2 is FYNNEI.

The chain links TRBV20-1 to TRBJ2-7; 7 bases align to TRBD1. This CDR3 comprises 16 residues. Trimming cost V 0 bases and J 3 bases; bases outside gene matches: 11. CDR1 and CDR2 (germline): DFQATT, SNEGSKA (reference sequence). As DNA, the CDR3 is TGCAGTGCTAGAGATCCAGGGGGAGCCAAGCTCTACGAGCAGTACTTC. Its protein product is CSARDPGGAKLYEQYF.

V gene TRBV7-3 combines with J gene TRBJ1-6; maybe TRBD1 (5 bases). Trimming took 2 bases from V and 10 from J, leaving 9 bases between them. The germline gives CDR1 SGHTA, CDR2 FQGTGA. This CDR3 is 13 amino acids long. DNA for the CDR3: TGTGCCAGCAGCTTAGGGGCGAGGTCACCCCTCCACTTT. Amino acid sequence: CASSLGARSPLHF.

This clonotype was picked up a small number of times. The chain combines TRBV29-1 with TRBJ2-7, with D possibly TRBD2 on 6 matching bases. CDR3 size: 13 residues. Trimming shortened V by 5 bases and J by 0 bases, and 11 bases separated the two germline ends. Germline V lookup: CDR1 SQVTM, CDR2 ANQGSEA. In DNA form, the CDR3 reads TGCAGCGTTTGCCGCGGGGACTCCTACGAGCAGTACTTC. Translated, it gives CSVCRGDSYEQYF.

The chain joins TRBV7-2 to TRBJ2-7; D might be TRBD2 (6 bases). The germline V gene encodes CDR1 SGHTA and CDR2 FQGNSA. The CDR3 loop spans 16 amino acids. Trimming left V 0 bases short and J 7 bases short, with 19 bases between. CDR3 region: CASSLASGANLGEQYF. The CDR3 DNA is TGTGCCAGCAGCTTAGCGTCGGGAGCTAACTTGGGGGAGCAGTACTTC.

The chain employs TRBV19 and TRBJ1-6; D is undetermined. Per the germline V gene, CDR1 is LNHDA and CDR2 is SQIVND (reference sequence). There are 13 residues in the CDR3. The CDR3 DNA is TGTGCTCCCAGCCTGGTGGTCGGTTCACCCCTCCACTTT. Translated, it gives CAPSLVVGSPLHF.

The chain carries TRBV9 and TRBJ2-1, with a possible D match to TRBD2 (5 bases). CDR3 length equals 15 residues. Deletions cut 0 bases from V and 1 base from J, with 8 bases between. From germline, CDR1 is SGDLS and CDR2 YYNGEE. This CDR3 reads CASSVGTGSYNEQFF. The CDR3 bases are TGTGCCAGCAGCGTAGGAACGGGGTCCTACAATGAGCAGTTCTTC. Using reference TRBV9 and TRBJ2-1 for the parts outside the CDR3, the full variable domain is DSGVTQTPKHLITATGQRVTLRCSPRSGDLSVYWYQQSLDQGLQFLIQYYNGEERAKGNILERFSAQQFPDLHSELNLSSLELGDSALYFCASSVGTGSYNEQFFGPGTRLTVL.